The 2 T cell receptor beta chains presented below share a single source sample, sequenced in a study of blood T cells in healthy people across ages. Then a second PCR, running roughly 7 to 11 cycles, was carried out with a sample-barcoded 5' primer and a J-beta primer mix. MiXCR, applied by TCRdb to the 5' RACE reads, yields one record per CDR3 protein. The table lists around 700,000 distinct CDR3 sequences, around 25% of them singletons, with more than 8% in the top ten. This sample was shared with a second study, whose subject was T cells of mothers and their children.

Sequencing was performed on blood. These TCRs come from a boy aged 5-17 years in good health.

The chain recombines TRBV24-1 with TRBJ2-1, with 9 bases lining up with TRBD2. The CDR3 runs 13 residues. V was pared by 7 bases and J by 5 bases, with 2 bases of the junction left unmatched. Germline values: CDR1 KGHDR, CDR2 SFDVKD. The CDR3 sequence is CATRAGGNNEQFF. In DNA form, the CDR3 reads TGTGCCACCAGAGCGGGAGGTAACAATGAGCAGTTCTTC.

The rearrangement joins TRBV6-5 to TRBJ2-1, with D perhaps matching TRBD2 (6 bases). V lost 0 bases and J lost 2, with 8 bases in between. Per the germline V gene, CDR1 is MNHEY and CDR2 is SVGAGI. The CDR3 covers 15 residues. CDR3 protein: CASSYSLATYNEQFF. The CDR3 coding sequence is TGTGCCAGCAGTTACTCACTAGCAACCTACAATGAGCAGTTCTTC.